The 14 T cell receptor beta chains below all came from one sample that was sequenced in a study of beta chain features in type 1 diabetes. Findings and limits, study-wide: People with Type 1 diabetes carried modestly yet significantly shorter TCRB CDR3s in all four CD4+ subsets.

These receptors are not linked to any known antigen. The entirety of the isolated RNA underwent reverse transcription, so expressed TCRB transcripts were sequenced. Repertoires were generated with immunoSEQ multiplex PCR, while TCRdb's copy carries only in-frame clones and drops some. The repertoire holds 500,000 to 800,000 clones, with 9.5% to 15% as singletons. Material for sequencing was naive CD4+ T cells from blood. The receptors shown here come from a man aged 30 to 39 with type 1 diabetes.

This clone was seen a few times. The rearrangement uses TRBV13 and TRBJ2-7, with TRBD1 matching 7 bases. Germline values: CDR1 PRHDT, CDR2 FYEKMQ (reference sequence). This CDR3 has 13 residues. The ends lost 6 bases at V and 4 bases at J; junction bases unmatched: 6. CDR3 sequence (DNA): TGTGCCAGCAGGCTGGGACAGTTTTACGAGCAGTACTTC. This translates into CASRLGQFYEQYF. Full variable domain (outside the CDR3, taken from reference TRBV13 and TRBJ2-7): AAGVIQSPRHLIKEKRETATLKCYPIPRHDTVYWYQQGPGQDPQFLISFYEKMQSDKGSIPDRFSAQQFSDYHSELNMSSLELGDSALYFCASRLGQFYEQYFGPGTRLTVT.

This clone was seen only a few times. The chain recombines TRBV6-6 with TRBJ1-1; 9 bases fit TRBD1. Trimming at V came to 2 bases and at J to 3 bases, leaving 1 base not matched to a gene. Per germline, CDR1 MNHNY and CDR2 SVGAGI (reference sequence). CDR3 size: 14 residues. CDR3 amino acids: CASSYDRGYTEAFF. In nucleotides, the CDR3 is TGTGCCAGCAGTTACGACAGGGGGTACACTGAAGCTTTCTTT.

CDR3 sequence reads: CASSLATSSYEQYF. The CDR3 DNA follows: TGTGCCAGCAGCTTAGCTACTAGCTCCTACGAGCAGTACTTC. This chain links TRBV7-9 with TRBJ2-7, with a possible D match to TRBD2 (5 bases). This CDR3 is 14 amino acids long. Per germline, CDR1 SEHNR and CDR2 FQNEAQ (reference sequence). V was pared by 0 bases and J by 0 bases, with 6 bases between. Variable domain in full (rest from reference TRBV7-9 and TRBJ2-7): DTGVSQNPRHKITKRGQNVTFRCDPISEHNRLYWYRQTLGQGPEFLTYFQNEAQLEKSRLLSDRFSAERPKGSFSTLEIQRTEQGDSAMYLCASSLATSSYEQYFGPGTRLTVT.

The chain has TRBV7-2 and TRBJ2-2; 10 bases line up with TRBD1. Germline-derived CDR1 and CDR2 are SGHTA and FQGNSA. V dropped 4 bases and J dropped 6; count of bases not matched to a gene: 5. The CDR3 has 15 amino acids. CDR3 in amino acids: CASSSGQGQAGELFF. CDR3 DNA: TGTGCCAGCAGCTCGGGACAGGGGCAGGCCGGGGAGCTGTTTTTT.

The chain joins TRBV5-4 to TRBJ2-1; 12 positions agree with TRBD1. V lost 5 bases to trimming and J lost 7 bases; unmatched junction nucleotides: 7. The CDR3 has 15 amino acids. Germline V gives CDR1 SGHNT, CDR2 YYREEE (reference sequence). The chain's CDR3 is CASSSGTGGSNEQFF. CDR3 DNA: TGTGCCAGCAGTTCCGGGACAGGGGGCTCGAATGAGCAGTTCTTC.

CDR3 coding DNA: TGTGCCGCAGCGGCAGGGGAAGGCTATGGCTACACCTTC. Translated, it gives CAAAAGEGYGYTF. The rearrangement links TRBV7-2 to TRBJ1-2; possible D gene TRBD1, 6 bases. Deletions cut 11 bases from V and 4 bases from J, with 17 bases between. This CDR3 is built from 13 residues. CDR1 is SGHTA and CDR2 is FQGNSA in the germline V gene.

This sequence joins TRBV7-4 and TRBJ1-4, with D hard to call. Germline V gene lookup returns CDR1 SGHVT and CDR2 SQSDAQ. The CDR3 covers 15 residues. The V end lost 5 bases, the J end lost 6 bases, and 16 bases lay between the germline ends. The CDR3 spells CASSLLDDFHEKLFF. The CDR3 DNA reads TGTGCCAGCAGCCTTTTGGACGATTTTCATGAAAAACTGTTTTTT.

V gene TRBV19 combines with J gene TRBJ2-5; D call uncertain. V lost 5 bases to trimming and J lost 1 base, with 11 bases between them. There are 14 residues in the CDR3. The germline gives CDR1 LNHDA, CDR2 SQIVND (reference sequence). The CDR3 DNA reads as TGTGCCAGTAGTGTGGTATCTTTCCAAGAGACCCAGTACTTC. Protein product: CASSVVSFQETQYF. Full variable domain (remainder filled in from reference TRBV19 and TRBJ2-5): DGGITQSPKYLFRKEGQNVTLSCEQNLNHDAMYWYRQDPGQGLRLIYYSQIVNDFQKGDIAEGYSVSREKKESFPLTVTSAQKNPTAFYLCASSVVSFQETQYFGPGTRLLVL.

This chain joins TRBV30 and TRBJ1-4; perhaps TRBD1 as D (5 bases). Trimming pared 4 bases from V and 7 bases from J, leaving 19 bases between. From germline, CDR1 is GTSNPN and CDR2 SVGIG (reference sequence). The CDR3 length is 15 residues. The CDR3 reads CAWNSLGTASEKLFF. For the CDR3, the DNA is TGTGCCTGGAACTCTTTGGGGACGGCCTCTGAAAAACTGTTTTTT.

The chain carries TRBV7-9 and TRBJ1-2; D unresolved. CDR1 is SEHNR, CDR2 FQNEAQ, per germline (reference sequence). The length of the CDR3 is 14 residues. Between the trimmed V and J ends, which lost 1 base and 3 bases, there was a span of 9 bases. The CDR3 DNA reads TGTGCCAGCAGCTTAGATCTAAGGGACTATGGCTACACCTTC. Amino acids: CASSLDLRDYGYTF.

Notes on this clone: Other nucleotide sequences from this sample produce the same CDR3. This chain links TRBV5-1 with TRBJ2-1; TRBD1 might be the D (6 bases). Germline V CDR1 and CDR2: SGHRS, YFSETQ. V was shortened by 0 bases and J by 4 bases, with 11 bases between the two germline ends. There are 15 residues in the CDR3. The CDR3 region is CASSLARTAYNEQFF. The CDR3 DNA sequence: TGCGCCAGCAGCTTGGCACGGACAGCGTACAATGAGCAGTTCTTC. Supplemented by reference TRBV5-1 and TRBJ2-1, the full variable domain reads KAGVTQTPRYLIKTRGQQVTLSCSPISGHRSVSWYQQTPGQGLQFLFEYFSETQRNKGNFPGRFSGRQFSNSRSEMNVSTLELGDSALYLCASSLARTAYNEQFFGPGTRLTVL.

This clone came up a few times. The V and J genes are TRBV6-1 and TRBJ1-5; D possibly corresponds to TRBD1 (5 bases). This CDR3 has 14 residues. V lost 3 bases and J 10 bases, leaving 16 bases between the germline ends. In germline, CDR1 is MNHNS, CDR2 SASEGT. Written as DNA, the CDR3 is TGTGCCAGCAGTGAGGGGACGGGATTTGTTCCCCAGCATTTT. It codes for CASSEGTGFVPQHF.

This clone came up a few times. V is TRBV5-6 and J is TRBJ2-5, with TRBD1 identical over 7 bases. V lost 4 bases, J lost 7 bases, and 10 bases stayed unmatched. Germline lookup yields CDR1 SGHDT and CDR2 YYEEEE. The length of the CDR3 is 14 residues. This chain's CDR3 is CASSLTQGQGTQYF. The CDR3 DNA follows: TGTGCCAGCAGCCTCACACAGGGGCAGGGGACCCAGTACTTC.

A few counts support this clone. The rearrangement joins TRBV7-2 to TRBJ2-7; the D gene is possibly TRBD2 (7 bases). The CDR3 runs to 15 residues. Trimming shortened V by 5 bases and J by 4 bases, and 18 bases separated the two germline ends. The germline V gene encodes CDR1 SGHTA and CDR2 FQGNSA. The CDR3 loop reads CASSRQVGSGYEQYF. CDR3 DNA sequence: TGTGCCAGCAGCCGACAGGTTGGTAGCGGGTACGAGCAGTACTTC.